This section outlines one TCR beta chain sequence together with its context. The Seattle site enrolled patients during active infection and followed them longitudinally. Here immunoSEQ multiplex PCR was the method, and the copy in TCRdb shows in-frame clones only, minus some. The sample carries 65,000 or so clones, approximately 80% recorded once. This entry comes from a study of blood T cell repertoires in COVID-19. This clonotype was sampled from a man between 25 and 39 years old with COVID-19, enrolled during active disease. Specimen: peripheral blood.

The CDR3 coding sequence is TGTGCCAGCAGCAGGGACAGGATCAGCTCCTATAATTCACCCCTCCACTTT. Its translation is CASSRDRISSYNSPLHF. This chain joins TRBV27 and TRBJ1-6, with TRBD1 matching over 8 bases. Germline lookup yields CDR1 MNHEY and CDR2 SMNVEV (reference sequence). Trimming removed 6 bases from V and 0 bases from J; junction bases left unmatched: 7. CDR3 length equals 17 residues.